This T cell receptor beta chain was obtained from a study of cytomegalovirus exposure and HLA in healthy donors. PCR primers comprised 60 Vbeta and 13 Jbeta primers. Here immunoSEQ multiplex PCR was the method, and the copy in TCRdb shows in-frame clones only, minus some. The sample has some 130,000 clones. General study findings and limits: It was only CMV serostatus that was available as immune exposure information. A later analysis, which compared TCR beta chains of equal frequency, found the HLA-associated ones more clonally expanded. For TCR beta chains, V- and J-gene trimming was later linked to a missense DCLRE1C variant.

With regard to this clone: Its target is not known.

Germline CDR1 reads SGHTA; CDR2 reads FQGTGA. There are 16 residues in the CDR3. The trim removed 1 base at V and 7 bases at J, leaving 6 bases unmatched. The TCR originated in a man aged 18 to 30 in good health and CMV-seronegative. The source material was PBMCs. The chain is built from TRBV7-3 and TRBJ2-1, with 11 bases matching TRBD2. The CDR3 protein is CASSLNRLAGPNEQFF. CDR3 in DNA: TGTGCCAGCAGCTTAAATAGACTAGCGGGACCAAATGAGCAGTTCTTC.